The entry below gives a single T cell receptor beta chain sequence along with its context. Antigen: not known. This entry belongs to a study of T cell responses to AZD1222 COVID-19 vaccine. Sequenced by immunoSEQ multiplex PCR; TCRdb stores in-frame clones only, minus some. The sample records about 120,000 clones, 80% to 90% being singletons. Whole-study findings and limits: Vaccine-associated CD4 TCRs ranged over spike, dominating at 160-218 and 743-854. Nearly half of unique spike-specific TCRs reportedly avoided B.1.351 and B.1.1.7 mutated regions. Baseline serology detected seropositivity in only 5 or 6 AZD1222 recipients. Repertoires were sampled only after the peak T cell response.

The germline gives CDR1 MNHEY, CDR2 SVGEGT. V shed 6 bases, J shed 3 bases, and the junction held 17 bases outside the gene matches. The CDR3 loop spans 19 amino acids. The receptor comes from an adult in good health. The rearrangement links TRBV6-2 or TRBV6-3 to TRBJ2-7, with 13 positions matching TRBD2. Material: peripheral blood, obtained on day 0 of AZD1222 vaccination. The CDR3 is CASSRILPGLAGRGYEQYF. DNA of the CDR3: TGTGCCAGCAGCCGAATTCTCCCGGGACTAGCGGGAAGGGGCTACGAGCAGTACTTC.